The entry below describes one T cell receptor (beta chain). Its antigen is currently unknown. These data are taken from a study of OX40 agonist ivuxolimab in advanced cancers. Assay used: immunoSEQ multiplex PCR; TCRdb lists only in-frame clones, some missing. The sample includes 65,000 to 80,000 clones, about four fifths of them seen just once. V lost 0 bases to trimming and J lost 5 bases, with 14 bases between them. CDR1 SGDLS and CDR2 YYNGEE come from the germline V gene. CDR3 size: 15 residues. Study-wide results and limits: Averaged across samples, CD8+ T cells carried more expanded clones than CD4+ did. At doses 0.1 to 3.0 mg/kg, CD4+ and CD8+ clones expanded.

The TCR sequence derives from an adult with an advanced solid tumor such as melanoma, head and neck, liver or kidney cancer. This sample comprised CD4+ or CD8+ T cells sorted from blood, obtained in a trial of the OX40 agonist ivuxolimab. The chain links TRBV9 to TRBJ2-5; D gene unclear. The CDR3 spells CASSVVGSQRETQYF. The DNA for the CDR3 is TGTGCCAGCAGCGTAGTGGGCTCCCAGAGGGAGACCCAGTACTTC.